The 21 T cell receptor beta chains below were found in one sample sequenced in a study of a mutant IDH1 vaccine in newly diagnosed glioma. Method: immunoSEQ multiplex PCR; TCRdb's copy keeps in-frame clones and lacks some. Counted here are about 20,000 clones, roughly four fifths occurring once; the ten biggest clones make up around 14%. No cognate antigen is known for these TCRs. The time point was: week 23, last vaccination. Mutant IDH1 20-mer peptide, at 300 ug, made up each vaccine dose, with topical imiquimod. The source was PBMCs, collected from a glioma patient whose treatment included an IDH1 peptide vaccine. All receptors derive from a man in his thirties or forties with glioma.

This clone was counted once. This chain connects TRBV5-1 to TRBJ2-3; D gene uncertain. Trimming removed 4 bases from V and 3 bases from J, with 9 bases in between. Germline CDR1 and CDR2: SGHRS and YFSETQ. This CDR3 has 13 amino acids. CDR3: CASSPLPTDTQYF. CDR3 DNA sequence: TGCGCCAGCAGCCCGCTTCCTACAGATACGCAGTATTTT. Full variable domain (missing parts from reference TRBV5-1 and TRBJ2-3): KAGVTQTPRYLIKTRGQQVTLSCSPISGHRSVSWYQQTPGQGLQFLFEYFSETQRNKGNFPGRFSGRQFSNSRSEMNVSTLELGDSALYLCASSPLPTDTQYFGPGTRLTVL.

The rearrangement uses TRBV5-1 and TRBJ2-3; D remains ambiguous. V lost 0 bases and J lost 1, with 9 bases in between. The CDR3 is 15 residues long. Germline V gene sequence: CDR1 SGHRS, CDR2 YFSETQ. CDR3 protein: CASSLADIGTDTQYF. CDR3 coding DNA: TGCGCCAGCAGCTTGGCAGACATAGGCACAGATACGCAGTATTTT.

V and J are TRBV29-1 and TRBJ1-1; perhaps TRBD1 as D (6 bases). V dropped 2 bases and J dropped 0 bases, with 13 bases sitting between them. CDR1 SQVTM and CDR2 ANQGSEA come from the germline V gene. This CDR3 spans 15 amino acids. This CDR3 is CSVEREDSLNTEAFF. The CDR3 DNA sequence: TGCAGCGTTGAAAGGGAGGACAGCCTGAACACTGAAGCTTTCTTT.

The genes are TRBV7-8 and TRBJ1-1; D possibly corresponds to TRBD1 (6 bases). CDR3 length: 16 residues. Germline CDR1 is SGHVS and CDR2 is FQNEAQ. V lost 5 bases and J 0 bases, leaving 16 bases between the germline ends. In DNA form, the CDR3 reads TGTGCCAGCAGCACGGGAACAGGGACCCTGAACACTGAAGCTTTCTTT. The encoded protein is CASSTGTGTLNTEAFF.

The V gene is TRBV5-1, the J gene TRBJ2-3; 7 bases align to TRBD2. After removal of 0 bases from V and 4 bases from J, the junction contained 8 bases not matched to a gene. CDR3 length: 16 amino acids. Germline loops: CDR1 SGHRS, CDR2 YFSETQ. The CDR3 sequence is CASSLEGGSGADTQYF. CDR3 nucleotides: TGCGCCAGCAGCTTGGAAGGCGGGAGTGGGGCAGATACGCAGTATTTT.

The V and J genes are TRBV11-2 and TRBJ2-4, with D possibly matching TRBD2 (5 bases). This CDR3 comprises 14 residues. V was clipped by 4 bases and J by 5 bases, with 12 bases between them. The germline V gene has CDR1 SGHAT and CDR2 FQNNGV. The CDR3 loop reads CASSSSPGENIQYF. The CDR3 bases are TGTGCCAGCAGCTCTAGTCCCGGGGAAAACATTCAGTACTTC.

The rearrangement links TRBV4-1 to TRBJ1-5, with 9 bases lining up with TRBD1. V lost 4 bases, J lost 4 bases, and 8 bases stayed unmatched. The germline CDR1 and CDR2 sequences are MGHRA and YSYEKL. The CDR3 covers 16 residues. This CDR3 is CASSLGQGFGNQPQHF. CDR3 nucleotides: TGCGCCAGCAGCCTAGGACAGGGGTTCGGGAATCAGCCCCAGCATTTT.

This clone was counted a few times. The chain combines TRBV11-2 with TRBJ2-2, with unresolved D. This CDR3 is built from 15 residues. Trimming pared 0 bases from V and 3 bases from J, leaving 8 bases between. The germline gives CDR1 SGHAT, CDR2 FQNNGV. The CDR3 nucleotides are TGTGCCAGCAGCTTAGACGGGTTGTACACCGGGGAGCTGTTTTTT. Residues: CASSLDGLYTGELFF.

The V call is TRBV5-1, the J call TRBJ2-7; D unclear. Trimming cost V 2 bases and J 1 base, with 10 bases left between them. Looked up from germline, CDR1 is SGHRS and CDR2 is YFSETQ. This CDR3 region has 14 residues. CDR3 residues: CASSFLTSSYEQYF. The DNA for the CDR3 is TGCGCCAGCAGCTTTCTTACTTCATCCTACGAGCAGTACTTC.

This clone was seen a single time. The V and J genes are TRBV5-6 and TRBJ2-1; no firm D call. V shed 0 bases and J shed 1 base, with 5 bases lying between them. Germline V gene data show CDR1 as SGHDT and CDR2 as YYEEEE. The CDR3 is 14 residues long. For the CDR3, the DNA is TGTGCCAGCAGCTTGGAGTGGTCCTACAATGAGCAGTTCTTC. Protein product: CASSLEWSYNEQFF.

V and J are TRBV2 and TRBJ2-5, with 12 bases lining up with TRBD2. Germline V CDR1 and CDR2: SNHLY, FYNNEI. Losses at the gene ends were 5 bases for V and 5 bases for J; bases not matched to a gene: 6. This CDR3 is built from 15 residues. CDR3 nucleotide sequence: TGTGCCAGCAGTTTTCTAGCGGGGGGGGAGGAGACCCAGTACTTC. Residues: CASSFLAGGEETQYF.

The rearrangement uses TRBV5-1 and TRBJ2-1; perhaps D is TRBD1 or TRBD2 (6 bases each). The CDR3 spans 16 residues. From germline, CDR1 is SGHRS and CDR2 YFSETQ. V was cut by 4 bases and J by 4 bases, with 18 bases left in between. Written as DNA, the CDR3 is TGCGCCAGCAGCGCGGGACCCACCCAGGGGTACAATGAGCAGTTCTTC. It yields the protein CASSAGPTQGYNEQFF.

This chain links TRBV2 with TRBJ2-3; 10 bases fit TRBD2. This CDR3 contains 15 residues. After removal of 5 bases from V and 2 bases from J, the junction contained 4 bases not matched to a gene. The germline V gene has CDR1 SNHLY and CDR2 FYNNEI. The CDR3 loop is CASSRTSGDTDTQYF. CDR3 nucleotides: TGTGCCAGCAGTCGGACTAGCGGAGACACAGATACGCAGTATTTT.

This clone has more than one count but fewer than ten. The chain uses TRBV6-5 and TRBJ1-5; no clear D gene. This CDR3 contains 13 residues. V was cut by 0 bases and J by 5 bases, with 5 bases left in between. Germline CDR1 and CDR2: MNHEY and SVGAGI. For the CDR3, the DNA is TGTGCCAGCAGTTACTCTGCGGATCAGCCCCAGCATTTT. Its protein is CASSYSADQPQHF.

The chain has TRBV2 and TRBJ2-2; TRBD2 might be the D (6 bases). This CDR3 has 15 amino acids. Germline V lookup: CDR1 SNHLY, CDR2 FYNNEI. Trimming stripped 3 bases from V and 4 bases from J, with 12 bases between. CDR3 sequence (DNA): TGTGCCAGCAGTGATTACGGGGGAAGCACCGGGGAGCTGTTTTTT. Protein sequence: CASSDYGGSTGELFF.

The chain has TRBV19 and TRBJ1-1; no clear D. V was shortened by 1 base and J by 7 bases, with 13 bases between the two germline ends. The germline CDR1 and CDR2 sequences are LNHDA and SQIVND (reference sequence). The CDR3 is 14 residues long. In nucleotides, the CDR3 is TGTGCCAGTAGTATAGTAGGAGAGGTCCTTGAAGCTTTCTTT. It yields the protein CASSIVGEVLEAFF.

The chain recombines TRBV15 with TRBJ2-5; D might be TRBD2 (5 bases). From germline, CDR1 is LNHNV and CDR2 YYDKDF (reference sequence). This CDR3 contains 15 residues. The V end lost 0 bases, the J end lost 5 bases, and 13 bases lay between the germline ends. CDR3 loop: CATSREGGPQETQYF. The CDR3 DNA follows: TGTGCCACCAGCAGAGAAGGAGGCCCCCAGGAGACCCAGTACTTC.

This rearrangement joins TRBV6-5 to TRBJ1-2, with D perhaps TRBD1 (5 bases). V was clipped by 0 bases and J by 8 bases, with 13 bases between them. CDR3 size: 14 residues. Germline CDR1 is MNHEY and CDR2 is SVGAGI. CDR3 sequence reads: CASSYSGTAGGYTF. CDR3 coding DNA: TGTGCCAGCAGTTACTCGGGGACCGCCGGGGGCTACACCTTC.

This clone occurred once. Relative to the germline gene, one junction end is altered; a read error may explain this. The chain employs TRBV5-6 and TRBJ2-1, with 8 bases matching TRBD2. The CDR3 contains 17 residues. Germline CDR1 and CDR2: SGHDT and YYEEEE. CDR3 sequence: CASSLGLAGPPYDEQFF. CDR3 sequence (DNA): TGTGCCAGCAGCTTGGGGCTAGCGGGCCCCCCCTACGATGAGCAGTTCTTC. Together with reference TRBV5-6 and TRBJ2-1, the CDR3 gives the full variable domain: DAGVTQSPTHLIKTRGQQVTLRCSPKSGHDTVSWYQQALGQGPQFIFQYYEEEERQRGNFPDRFSGHQFPNYSSELNVNALLLGDSALYLCASSLGLAGPPYDEQFFGPGTRLTVL.

The gene calls are TRBV5-4 and TRBJ1-2; possibly TRBD1 for D (5 bases). The V gene's germline CDR1 is SGHNT and CDR2 YYREEE (reference sequence). V was clipped by 4 bases and J by 2 bases, with 9 bases between them. This CDR3 has 13 residues. The CDR3 DNA reads as TGTGCCAGCAGCGGGGACGGCAACTATGGCTACACCTTC. Residues: CASSGDGNYGYTF.

As regards this clone: Relative to the germline gene, one junction end is altered; a read error may explain this. The chain employs TRBV29-1 and TRBJ2-7; D gene ambiguous. From germline, CDR1 is SQVTM and CDR2 ANQGSEA. The CDR3 has 12 amino acids. For the CDR3, the DNA is TGCAGCGTTGAAGATCTAGAGGCCGAGCAGCACTTC. Amino acid sequence: CSVEDLEAEQHF.